This T cell receptor (beta chain) appears in the sequencing data of a study of blood T cell repertoires in COVID-19. Produced via immunoSEQ multiplex PCR; TCRdb's table is partial and in-frame only. The sample includes about 300,000 clones, approximately 90% of them seen just once. The ends were cut back, 3 bases at V and 3 bases at J, with 8 bases in the middle. The germline gives CDR1 SGHTA, CDR2 FQGTGA. The CDR3 length is 14 residues. Sequenced input: peripheral blood. The chain links TRBV7-3 to TRBJ2-2; D may be TRBD2 (6 bases). This clonotype originated in a woman aged 25 to 39 with COVID-19, enrolled during active disease. CDR3 residues: CASSLSGYTGELFF. In DNA, the CDR3 is TGTGCCAGCAGCTTGAGCGGGTACACCGGGGAGCTGTTTTTT.